This passage covers 21 T cell receptor beta chains from one sample sequenced in a study of metastatic and nonmetastatic thyroid tumors (dated by TCRdb to 2018 to 2021). The library came from PCR. Sequenced using an Illumina HiSeq 4000. Through fastp at Q25 and MiXCR, TCRdb rebuilt clones from the public reads, retaining in-frame beta chains. The sample contains 7,000 to 9,500 clones, roughly 27% of them found a single time. Roughly 29% of the sample lies in the top ten. No patient had received any treatment before thyroid surgery. Sequences were obtained from tumor tissue. The receptors here all came from a female donor with papillary thyroid cancer or a benign thyroid nodule (not recorded which). Some clones in this sample may be carry-over from other donors' samples.

The rearrangement uses TRBV5-1 and TRBJ2-7, with 7 bases aligning to TRBD1. Unmatched junction bases numbered 10, after V lost 2 bases and J lost 5 bases. The CDR3 spans 15 residues. Germline CDR1 and CDR2: SGHRS and YFSETQ. This chain's CDR3 is CASSFRWDSRDEQYF. The CDR3 nucleotides are TGCGCCAGCAGCTTTCGATGGGACAGTAGGGACGAGCAGTACTTC.

V is TRBV6-1 and J is TRBJ2-7; 8 positions match TRBD2. CDR1 is MNHNS and CDR2 is SASEGT in the germline V gene. The CDR3 totals 16 residues. Trimming took 6 bases from V and 0 from J; bases not matched to a gene: 10. The CDR3 region is CASSQGRGRPSYEQYF. The CDR3 nucleotides read TGTGCCAGCAGCCAAGGGCGCGGGAGGCCCTCCTACGAGCAGTACTTC.

A few counts support this clone. The gene calls are TRBV2 and TRBJ2-2; no firm D call. Trimming stripped 7 bases from V and 2 bases from J, with 11 bases between. Looked up from germline, CDR1 is SNHLY and CDR2 is FYNNEI. The CDR3 runs 14 residues. Here the CDR3 reads CASTDKSNTGELFF. The CDR3 DNA reads TGTGCCAGCACCGACAAGAGTAACACCGGGGAGCTGTTTTTT.

The rearrangement joins TRBV4-3 to TRBJ2-3; D is possibly TRBD1 (6 bases). V was cut by 4 bases and J by 5 bases, with 19 bases left in between. Germline values: CDR1 LGHNA, CDR2 YSLEER. There are 16 residues in the CDR3. CDR3 DNA: TGCGCCAGCAGCCCAGAAGGGGGAACAGGGAGAGATACGCAGTATTTT. Protein sequence: CASSPEGGTGRDTQYF.

V usage is TRBV20-1 and J usage is TRBJ2-2, with TRBD2 matching over 11 bases. This CDR3 has 17 amino acids. CDR1 and CDR2 from the germline V gene are DFQATT and SNEGSKA (reference sequence). With 0 bases clipped from V and 3 bases from J, the junction kept 6 bases outside the gene matches. Here the CDR3 DNA reads TGCAGTGCTAGAGATATTGGTAGCGGGAGGGACACCGGGGAGCTGTTTTTT. Encoded protein: CSARDIGSGRDTGELFF.

CDR3 DNA sequence: TGTGCCAGCAGCCGAGCCGACAGGGCGGGGGGCTACACCTTC. The encoded protein is CASSRADRAGGYTF. The chain links TRBV6-1 to TRBJ1-2; 7 bases are shared with TRBD1. Germline trimming cut 6 bases from V and 8 bases from J; bases unmatched to any gene: 12. Germline V gene data show CDR1 as MNHNS and CDR2 as SASEGT. The CDR3 is 14 amino acids.

This clone was seen a single time. CDR3 sequence reads: CSARPGPSIQPQHF. The CDR3 DNA sequence: TGCAGTGCTAGGCCGGGACCGTCCATTCAGCCCCAGCATTTT. The genes are TRBV20-1 and TRBJ1-5, with D perhaps TRBD1 (5 bases). CDR1 DFQATT and CDR2 SNEGSKA come from the germline V gene (reference sequence). This CDR3 contains 14 residues. With 3 bases removed from V and 6 bases from J, the gap between germline ends came to 15 bases.

The chain links TRBV28 to TRBJ2-1; TRBD1 agrees at 7 bases. Looked up from germline, CDR1 is MDHEN and CDR2 is SYDVKM. The CDR3 consists of 15 residues. V lost 8 bases and J lost 0; bases outside the gene matches: 7. CDR3: CASLGDSRSYNEQFF. The CDR3 nucleotides are TGTGCCAGCCTAGGGGACAGCCGCTCCTACAATGAGCAGTTCTTC.

Comments on this clone: A much larger clonotype is one base distant, so this may be a read error. The same CDR3 also results from other DNA sequences found in this sample. V is TRBV20-1 and J is TRBJ2-2; 14 nucleotides line up with TRBD2. This CDR3 is built from 17 residues. V was clipped by 5 bases and J by 6 bases; unmatched bases: 11. Germline V gene data show CDR1 as DFQATT and CDR2 as SNEGSKA (reference sequence). CDR3: CSAYSPGLAGGPGELFF. In nucleotides, the CDR3 is TGCAGTGCTTATTCTCCTGGACTAGCGGGAGGCCCCGGGGAGCTGTTTTTT.

This clone appeared a few times. The chain is built from TRBV7-8 and TRBJ2-5; D is undetermined. Germline loops: CDR1 SGHVS, CDR2 FQNEAQ. Trimming pared 0 bases from V and 1 base from J, leaving 6 bases between. The CDR3 loop spans 14 amino acids. This CDR3 is CASSLAGFQETQYF. CDR3 bases: TGTGCCAGCAGCTTAGCAGGATTCCAAGAGACCCAGTACTTC.

By proportion, this clone is medium-sized. The rearrangement joins TRBV2 to TRBJ1-1; D is unresolved. This CDR3 is 10 amino acids long. CDR1 is SNHLY and CDR2 is FYNNEI in the germline V gene. Trimming shortened V by 6 bases and J by 9 bases, and 8 bases separated the two germline ends. The CDR3 nucleotides read TGTGCCAGCAGACAAAGACAAGCTTTCTTT. Amino acids: CASRQRQAFF.

This clone was seen a handful of times. The V call is TRBV6-4, the J call TRBJ1-2; D gene unclear. The germline V gene encodes CDR1 MRHNA and CDR2 SNTAGT. This CDR3 is 14 amino acids long. The ends were cut back, 0 bases at V and 12 bases at J, with 17 bases in the middle. CDR3 DNA sequence: TGTGCCAGCAGTGACTCGAAAAGGGTTGGCGGCAACACCTTC. It specifies CASSDSKRVGGNTF.

This clone was observed a handful of times. The chain combines TRBV18 with TRBJ2-7; tentative D call: TRBD1 (6 bases). Germline V CDR1 and CDR2: KGHSH, LQKENI. This CDR3 spans 13 amino acids. V gave up 1 base and J gave up 5 bases, with 9 bases separating them. The DNA for the CDR3 is TGTGCCAGCTCACCACAGCCAGGGGACGAGCAGTACTTC. Its protein product is CASSPQPGDEQYF.

Turning to this clone: Just one base apart from a much larger clone, this may be a read error. J is TRBJ2-7 and V is TRBV6-1; 9 nucleotides align to TRBD1. This CDR3 has 13 amino acids. Germline V CDR1 and CDR2: MNHNS, SASEGT. CDR3 residues: CASARDREYEHYF. CDR3 coding DNA: TGTGCCAGCGCCCGGGACAGGGAGTACGAGCACTACTTC.

Remarks on this clone: At one boundary the junction diverges from the germline segment, which might be a read error. This chain connects TRBV5-1 to TRBJ2-2; D perhaps matches TRBD2 (5 bases). Germline V CDR1 and CDR2: SGHRS, YFSETQ. CDR3 length equals 14 residues. DNA of the CDR3: TGCGCCGGCAGAATTTCTAGTAACACCGGGGAGCTTTTTTTT. It specifies CAGRISSNTGELFF.

The chain has TRBV5-6 and TRBJ2-2; D unclear. Germline CDR1 is SGHDT and CDR2 is YYEEEE. This CDR3 has 14 residues. The ends were cut back, 5 bases at V and 0 bases at J, with 8 bases in the middle. The CDR3 nucleotides read TGTGCCAGCAGGTATGCCGCGAACACCGGGGAGCTGTTTTTT. Protein: CASRYAANTGELFF.

About this clone: Different DNA sequences within this sample yield the same CDR3. J is TRBJ1-2 and V is TRBV28, with D unresolved. Trimming removed 5 bases from V and 8 bases from J, with 18 bases in between. This CDR3 is 14 amino acids long. Germline values: CDR1 MDHEN, CDR2 SYDVKM. The CDR3 reads CASSLVSGLWGYTF. In DNA, the CDR3 is TGTGCCAGCAGTCTAGTTAGCGGGCTATGGGGCTACACCTTC.

This clone occurred a few times. The genes are TRBV28 and TRBJ2-1, with D maybe TRBD1 (7 bases). Trimming took off 5 bases at V and 9 bases at J, with 14 bases between the two ends. This CDR3 comprises 13 residues. The germline CDR1 and CDR2 sequences are MDHEN and SYDVKM. The CDR3 here is CASSLGTAGEQFF. CDR3 sequence (DNA): TGTGCCAGCAGTCTTGGGACAGCGGGTGAGCAGTTCTTC.

This clone was recorded many times. The gene calls are TRBV4-2 and TRBJ1-1, with 7 bases matching TRBD1. Germline values: CDR1 LGHNA, CDR2 YNFKEQ. The CDR3 contains 15 residues. Trimming removed 2 bases from V and 3 bases from J; junction bases left unmatched: 6. CDR3 sequence reads: CASSQPTGLDTEAFF. CDR3 in DNA: TGTGCCAGCAGCCAACCGACAGGGCTGGACACTGAAGCTTTCTTT.

The CDR3 sequence is CASSQIRTGEQFF. CDR3 in DNA: TGCGCCAGCAGCCAAATTAGGACGGGAGAGCAGTTCTTC. This chain connects TRBV4-3 to TRBJ2-1; maybe TRBD2 (5 bases). With 2 bases removed from V and 10 bases from J, the gap between germline ends came to 12 bases. The germline V gene has CDR1 LGHNA and CDR2 YSLEER. CDR3 size: 13 residues.

This clone was seen a few times. The chain uses TRBV11-2 and TRBJ2-1; 10 bases are a match to TRBD2. Germline assignment: CDR1 SGHAT and CDR2 FQNNGV. J gave up 5 bases and V 3 bases, and 4 bases lay outside the gene matches. This CDR3 region has 15 residues. The CDR3, as DNA: TGTGCCAGCAGCTTGTCTAGCGGGAGCCACAATGAGCAGTTCTTC. Translated: CASSLSSGSHNEQFF. Complete variable domain (other parts from reference TRBV11-2 and TRBJ2-1): EAGVAQSPRYKIIEKRQSVAFWCNPISGHATLYWYQQILGQGPKLLIQFQNNGVVDDSQLPKDRFSAERLKGVDSTLKIQPAKLEDSAVYLCASSLSSGSHNEQFFGPGTRLTVL.